The 30 T cell receptor beta chains presented below share a single source sample, sequenced in a study of cytomegalovirus exposure and HLA in healthy donors (dated by TCRdb to about 2017). Library construction relied on the immunoSEQ multiplex PCR assay. For the multiplex PCR, a mixture combining 60 forward primers for TCR Vbeta segments and 13 reverse primers for TCR Jbeta segments was used. Not all clones reach the TCRdb copy of this immuneACCESS table, which keeps in-frame sequences only. Checked studies attribute under half of the gap to unresolved V genes and leave the rest unexplained. The sample records some 100,000 clones, around 74% of which are singletons. 13% to 15% of the sample lies in the top ten. Sequences were obtained from PBMCs. These receptor sequences come from a male donor in good health and CMV-seropositive.

This sequence joins TRBV19 and TRBJ1-3; no clear D. V dropped 3 bases and J dropped 0 bases, with 9 bases sitting between them. Germline loops: CDR1 LNHDA, CDR2 SQIVND (reference sequence). The CDR3 has 15 amino acids. CDR3 bases: TGTGCCAGTAGTATTAGCCGTTCCTCTGGAAACACCATATATTTT. Translation gives CASSISRSSGNTIYF.

The chain has TRBV14 and TRBJ2-7; 9 nucleotides match TRBD1. Germline values: CDR1 SGHDN, CDR2 FVKESK. The CDR3 runs to 15 residues. V was pared by 1 base and J by 3 bases, with 4 bases of the junction left unmatched. The CDR3 protein is CASSQVGQGYYEQYF. The CDR3, as DNA: TGTGCCAGCAGCCAAGTGGGACAGGGATACTACGAGCAGTACTTC.

The chain is built from TRBV5-1 and TRBJ2-5; D not certain. Germline loops: CDR1 SGHRS, CDR2 YFSETQ. Trimming removed 0 bases at V and 4 bases at J, with 13 bases between. The CDR3 has 15 residues. The CDR3 bases are TGCGCCAGCAGCTTGGTTCCCAAACCGGGAGAGACCCAGTACTTC. Translated: CASSLVPKPGETQYF.

V gene TRBV11-2 combines with J gene TRBJ2-7; the match to TRBD1 covers 9 bases. The V segment lost 6 bases and the J segment 5 bases; nucleotides outside the gene matches: 11. CDR3 length: 15 amino acids. Germline values: CDR1 SGHAT, CDR2 FQNNGV. CDR3 region: CASSLTGTGYDEQYF. CDR3 in DNA: TGTGCCAGCAGTCTAACCGGGACAGGGTACGACGAGCAGTACTTC.

V is TRBV4-2 and J is TRBJ2-1; TRBD2 aligns across 7 bases. Germline trimming cut 4 bases from V and 7 bases from J; bases unmatched to any gene: 1. The length of the CDR3 is 12 residues. Germline assignment: CDR1 LGHNA and CDR2 YNFKEQ. This CDR3 reads CASSREGNEQFF. DNA for the CDR3: TGTGCCAGCAGCCGGGAGGGGAATGAGCAGTTCTTC.

The chain couples TRBV13 to TRBJ2-7; 9 bases are shared with TRBD1. Germline assignment: CDR1 PRHDT and CDR2 FYEKMQ (reference sequence). J lost 5 bases, V lost 5 bases, and 19 bases had no gene match. This CDR3 is 18 amino acids long. DNA for the CDR3: TGTGCCAGCAGCCCGGGCAGGGACAGGGTGATCCCGTACGACGAGCAGTACTTC. Translating gives CASSPGRDRVIPYDEQYF.

The rearrangement links TRBV7-2 to TRBJ1-2; 8 bases match TRBD1. Germline lookup yields CDR1 SGHTA and CDR2 FQGNSA. The CDR3 length is 16 residues. Germline trimming cut 5 bases from V and 5 bases from J; bases unmatched to any gene: 13. The chain's CDR3 is CASSPDRDRPSYGYTF. The CDR3 DNA reads TGTGCCAGCAGCCCAGACCGGGACAGGCCGAGTTATGGCTACACCTTC.

The V call is TRBV6-6, the J call TRBJ2-3, with 10 nucleotides matching TRBD1. The CDR3 is made up of 15 amino acids. Germline loops: CDR1 MNHNY, CDR2 SVGAGI (reference sequence). The V segment lost 4 bases and the J segment 4 bases; nucleotides outside the gene matches: 5. The CDR3 coding sequence is TGTGCCAGCAGTTTACGACAGGGGGCCGCAGATACGCAGTATTTT. Translated: CASSLRQGAADTQYF.

This clone showed up just a few times. J is TRBJ2-5 and V is TRBV19; D is unclear. V was pared by 4 bases and J by 3 bases, with 12 bases between. CDR3 length: 14 amino acids. The germline gives CDR1 LNHDA, CDR2 SQIVND (reference sequence). The DNA of the CDR3 is TGTGCCAGTAGTAACGGTCACAGAGAAGAGACCCAGTACTTC. Its protein is CASSNGHREETQYF.

Details on this clone: Without the conserved terminal phenylalanine or tryptophan, this CDR3 likely stems from a read error. V gene TRBV5-1 combines with J gene TRBJ1-2, with 8 bases identical to TRBD1. The ends lost 0 bases at V and 8 bases at J; junction bases unmatched: 3. The CDR3 contains 13 residues. The germline gives CDR1 SGHRS, CDR2 YFSETQ. The CDR3 region is CASSLEAGGGYTL. DNA for the CDR3: TGCGCCAGCAGCTTGGAGGCAGGGGGCGGCTACACCCTC.

V and J are TRBV25-1 and TRBJ1-5; D unresolved. Deletions cut 2 bases from V and 8 bases from J, with 13 bases between. CDR1 MGHDK and CDR2 SYGVNS come from the germline V gene. The CDR3 is 14 residues long. This chain's CDR3 is CASSEGDLAEPQHF. CDR3 nucleotides: TGTGCCAGCAGTGAAGGAGACCTAGCCGAGCCCCAGCATTTT.

The V call is TRBV5-1, the J call TRBJ1-4; 9 bases are a match to TRBD1. CDR3 length equals 15 residues. V shed 4 bases and J 5 bases; nucleotides not matched to a gene: 6. CDR1 and CDR2 from the germline V gene are SGHRS and YFSETQ. The CDR3 DNA reads TGCGCCAGCAGCCATGTACAGGGGGCGAATGAAAAACTGTTTTTT. Protein: CASSHVQGANEKLFF. The entire variable domain, with the rest obtained from reference TRBV5-1 and TRBJ1-4, is as follows: KAGVTQTPRYLIKTRGQQVTLSCSPISGHRSVSWYQQTPGQGLQFLFEYFSETQRNKGNFPGRFSGRQFSNSRSEMNVSTLELGDSALYLCASSHVQGANEKLFFGSGTQLSVL.

The chain carries TRBV7-9 and TRBJ2-7; 9 bases map to TRBD2. The CDR3 is 14 residues long. The germline CDR1 and CDR2 sequences are SEHNR and FQNEAQ (reference sequence). Trimming cost V 6 bases and J 5 bases; bases outside gene matches: 8. The CDR3 DNA sequence: TGTGCCAGCAGAAATGGACTAGCGTCGGACGAGCAGTACTTC. This sequence encodes CASRNGLASDEQYF.

The sample holds a few counts of this clone. The V and J genes are TRBV19 and TRBJ2-7; D gene uncertain. V was pared by 3 bases and J by 5 bases, with 8 bases between. The CDR3 covers 12 residues. The germline V gene has CDR1 LNHDA and CDR2 SQIVND (reference sequence). The CDR3 loop reads CASSIRSHEQYF. As DNA, the CDR3 is TGTGCCAGTAGTATTCGTTCCCACGAGCAGTACTTC.

The V gene is TRBV2, the J gene TRBJ2-7; 9 bases fit TRBD1. The length of the CDR3 is 13 residues. Germline V gene lookup returns CDR1 SNHLY and CDR2 FYNNEI. The V and J ends lost 7 bases and 3 bases, in that order; junction bases with no gene match: 4. CDR3 sequence reads: CASNDRGIYEQYF. Written as DNA, the CDR3 is TGTGCCAGCAACGACAGGGGGATCTACGAGCAGTACTTC.

The chain joins TRBV27 to TRBJ1-1; 7 positions agree with TRBD1. Germline CDR1 and CDR2: MNHEY and SMNVEV (reference sequence). V was clipped by 5 bases and J by 9 bases; unmatched bases: 9. This CDR3 contains 13 residues. The CDR3 loop reads CASSRQGGLQAFF. CDR3 sequence (DNA): TGTGCCAGCAGTCGACAGGGAGGTCTGCAAGCTTTCTTT.

CDR3: CASSSGEAGAKNIQYF. In DNA, the CDR3 is TGTGCCAGCAGCTCCGGGGAGGCCGGAGCCAAAAACATTCAGTACTTC. The genes are TRBV7-9 and TRBJ2-4; possibly TRBD2 for D (6 bases). CDR1 SEHNR and CDR2 FQNEAQ come from the germline V gene (reference sequence). Trimming cost V 4 bases and J 0 bases, with 13 bases left between them. This CDR3 has 16 residues.

V usage is TRBV5-1 and J usage is TRBJ2-7, with 7 bases lining up with TRBD1. The V gene's germline CDR1 is SGHRS and CDR2 YFSETQ. After removal of 5 bases from V and 2 bases from J, the junction contained 10 bases not matched to a gene. CDR3 length: 15 amino acids. The CDR3 coding sequence is TGCGCCAGCAGTGCCGACAGGGCCACTACCTACGAGCAGTACTTC. Residues: CASSADRATTYEQYF.

V gene TRBV5-1 combines with J gene TRBJ1-3, with 7 bases identical to TRBD1. The V segment lost 2 bases and the J segment 4 bases; nucleotides outside the gene matches: 3. The germline V gene has CDR1 SGHRS and CDR2 YFSETQ. The CDR3 runs to 14 residues. The CDR3 here is CASSFQTGGNTIYF. The CDR3 coding sequence is TGCGCCAGCAGCTTTCAGACAGGGGGAAACACCATATATTTT.

The chain uses TRBV11-3 and TRBJ2-7; 9 nucleotides match TRBD1. J gave up 0 bases and V 3 bases, and 3 bases lay outside the gene matches. CDR3 length: 15 amino acids. Germline-derived CDR1 and CDR2 are SGHNT and YENEEA. The CDR3 here is CASSFRTGDSYEQYF. The CDR3 DNA follows: TGTGCCAGCAGCTTTCGGACAGGGGACTCCTACGAGCAGTACTTC.

This rearrangement joins TRBV30 to TRBJ1-4; 7 bases align to TRBD1. The germline CDR1 and CDR2 sequences are GTSNPN and SVGIG (reference sequence). CDR3 length: 13 residues. The V segment lost 0 bases and the J segment 5 bases; nucleotides outside the gene matches: 0. This CDR3 is CAWSVQGNEKLFF. The CDR3 DNA follows: TGTGCCTGGAGTGTACAGGGGAATGAAAAACTGTTTTTT.

The J gene is TRBJ1-4, the V gene TRBV6-6; possibly TRBD1 for D (5 bases). Germline V gene sequence: CDR1 MNHNY, CDR2 SVGAGI (reference sequence). CDR3 length: 15 amino acids. Trimming cost V 4 bases and J 1 base, with 10 bases left between them. CDR3 loop: CASSFTGITNEKLFF. CDR3 coding DNA: TGTGCCAGCAGTTTCACAGGCATAACTAATGAAAAACTGTTTTTT.

This clone has just a few counts. V is TRBV5-4 and J is TRBJ2-7; D ambiguous. Trimming left V 2 bases short and J 6 bases short, with 9 bases between. The CDR3 covers 12 residues. From germline, CDR1 is SGHNT and CDR2 YYREEE (reference sequence). CDR3 nucleotides: TGTGCCAGCAGCTTAACGGGTGGCGAGCAGTACTTC. Translation: CASSLTGGEQYF.

The chain joins TRBV6-5 to TRBJ1-4; D is uncertain. The CDR3 has 15 residues. Trimming removed 7 bases from V and 1 base from J, with 13 bases in between. Germline lookup yields CDR1 MNHEY and CDR2 SVGAGI. The CDR3 coding sequence is TGTGCCAGCACCCGCCTGGCGGGAACTAATGAAAAACTGTTTTTT. Translated: CASTRLAGTNEKLFF.

The CDR3 here is CASSQGGLGEYNEQFF. In DNA, the CDR3 is TGCGCCAGCAGCCAAGGGGGCCTAGGGGAATACAATGAGCAGTTCTTC. This chain connects TRBV4-1 to TRBJ2-1, with D maybe TRBD1 (5 bases). This CDR3 region has 16 residues. Germline V CDR1 and CDR2: MGHRA, YSYEKL. Deletions cut 1 base from V and 4 bases from J, with 14 bases between.

This clone showed up just once. V usage is TRBV2 and J usage is TRBJ1-5; possibly TRBD1 for D (5 bases). The CDR3 has 13 residues. V lost 5 bases and J lost 7, with 12 bases in between. Germline CDR1 is SNHLY and CDR2 is FYNNEI. This chain's CDR3 is CASSQGLGQPQHF. The CDR3 DNA reads TGTGCCAGCAGTCAGGGTTTAGGACAGCCCCAGCATTTT. The full variable domain, completed using reference TRBV2 and TRBJ1-5, is EPEVTQTPSHQVTQMGQEVILRCVPISNHLYFYWYRQILGQKVEFLVSFYNNEISEKSEIFDDQFSVERPDGSNFTLKIRSTKLEDSAMYFCASSQGLGQPQHFGDGTRLSIL.

The V and J genes are TRBV29-1 and TRBJ1-4, with TRBD1 as a possible D gene (6 bases). The germline gives CDR1 SQVTM, CDR2 ANQGSEA. The CDR3 has 14 residues. With 3 bases removed from V and 8 bases from J, the gap between germline ends came to 16 bases. CDR3 region: CSVERGGIGEKLFF. CDR3 in DNA: TGCAGCGTTGAGAGGGGGGGCATCGGGGAAAAACTGTTTTTT.

This clone has only a few counts. The CDR3 reads CASSLVGSAGSLHF. The CDR3 DNA is TGTGCCAGCAGCTTAGTAGGGAGTGCTGGGTCCCTCCACTTT. This chain links TRBV7-2 with TRBJ1-6; D is uncertain. Trimming left V 1 base short and J 14 bases short, with 15 bases between. CDR1 and CDR2 from the germline V gene are SGHTA and FQGNSA. The CDR3 extends over 14 amino acids. Looking up the rest from reference TRBV7-2 and TRBJ1-6 gives the full variable domain: GAGVSQSPSNKVTEKGKDVELRCDPISGHTALYWYRQSLGQGLEFLIYFQGNSAPDKSGLPSDRFSAERTGGSVSTLTIQRTQQEDSAVYLCASSLVGSAGSLHFGNGTRLTVT.

This clone was seen a handful of times. This chain links TRBV10-3 with TRBJ1-1; possibly TRBD1 for D (6 bases). CDR3 size: 12 residues. Trimming stripped 7 bases from V and 8 bases from J, with 14 bases between. Looked up from germline, CDR1 is ENHRY and CDR2 is SYGVKD. CDR3: CAITDRQKEAFF. CDR3 in DNA: TGTGCCATCACGGACAGACAAAAGGAAGCTTTCTTT.

This chain links TRBV7-6 with TRBJ1-1; weak D call: TRBD1 (5 bases). V was shortened by 5 bases and J by 4 bases, with 14 bases between the two germline ends. CDR1 and CDR2 from the germline V gene are SGHVS and FNYEAQ. This CDR3 spans 14 amino acids. The CDR3 coding sequence is TGTGCCAGCAGCGGGGGGTTCCGGAGCACTGAAGCTTTCTTT. Protein: CASSGGFRSTEAFF.